This T cell receptor (beta chain) appears in the sequencing data of a study of blood T cells in healthy people across ages. Whole-study results and caveats: Calculation of diversity from one million T cells yielded estimates considered to be underestimates. Both higher diversity and more naive CD4+ cells marked long-lived donors when set against aged donors.

The use of a sample-barcoded 5' primer and a J-beta primer mix characterized a second PCR of 7 to 11 cycles. Researchers report that each sample yielded at least 2.5 million CDR3-containing paired-end reads. TCRdb analysed the 5' RACE reads with MiXCR anew, one entry per CDR3 protein. This table has roughly 800,000 distinct CDR3 sequences, 35% to 40% appearing once. On this clonotype itself: Antigen specificity is unknown. The junction shows a germline mismatch at one end, possibly a read error.

The germline V gene has CDR1 SEHNR and CDR2 FQNEAQ (reference sequence). This CDR3 is built from 11 residues. This sequence was found in a young man in good health. This chain joins TRBV7-9 and TRBJ1-2; D ambiguous. Sequenced sample: blood. CDR3 sequence: CASSTRSGYTF. CDR3 bases: TGTGCCAGCAGCACCAGGTCTGGCTACACCTTT.